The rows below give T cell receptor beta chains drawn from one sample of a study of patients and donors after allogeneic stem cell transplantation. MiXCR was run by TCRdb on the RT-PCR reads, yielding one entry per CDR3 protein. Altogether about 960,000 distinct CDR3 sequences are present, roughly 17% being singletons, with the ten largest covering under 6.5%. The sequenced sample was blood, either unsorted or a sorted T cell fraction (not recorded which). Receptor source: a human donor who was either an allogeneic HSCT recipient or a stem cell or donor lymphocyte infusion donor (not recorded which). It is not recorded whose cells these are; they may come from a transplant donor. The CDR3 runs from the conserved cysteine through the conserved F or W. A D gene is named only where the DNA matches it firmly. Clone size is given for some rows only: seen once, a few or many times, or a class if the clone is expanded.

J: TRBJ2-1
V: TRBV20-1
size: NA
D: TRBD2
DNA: TGCAGTGCTAGAGGACTAGCGGGAATGAATGAGCAGTTCTTC
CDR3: CSARGLAGMNEQFF

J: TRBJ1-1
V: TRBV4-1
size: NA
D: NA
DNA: TGCGCCAGCAGCCAAAGGGACCGCCGCGACACTGAAGCTTTCTTT
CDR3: CASSQRDRRDTEAFF

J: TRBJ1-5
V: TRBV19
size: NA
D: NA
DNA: TGTGCCAGTAGTATGGTTTATAGCAATCAGCCCCAGCATTTT
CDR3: CASSMVYSNQPQHF

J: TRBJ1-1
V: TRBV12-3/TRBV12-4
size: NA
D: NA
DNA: TGTGCCAGCAGTTTAAAATCGGGACCTCGATCTTTCTTT
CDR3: CASSLKSGPRSFF

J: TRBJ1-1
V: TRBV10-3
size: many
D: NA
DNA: TGTGCCATCAGCCCGGGACATAGGAACACTGAAGCTTTCTTT
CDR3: CAISPGHRNTEAFF

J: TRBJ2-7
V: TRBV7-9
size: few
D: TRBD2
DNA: TGTGCCAGCAGATCATCGGGCGCGGGAGGCCTTCCCTACGAGCAGTACTTC
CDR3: CASRSSGAGGLPYEQYF

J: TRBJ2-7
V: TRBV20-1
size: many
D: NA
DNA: TGCAGTGTTCCCCTGCCCGAGCAGTACTTC
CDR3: CSVPLPEQYF

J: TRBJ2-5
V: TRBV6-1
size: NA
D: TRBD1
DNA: TGTGCCAGCAGACCACAGGGGGCGCGGGAGACCCAGTACTTC
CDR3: CASRPQGARETQYF

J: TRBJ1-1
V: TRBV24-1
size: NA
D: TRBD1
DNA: TGTGCCACCAGTGATTCATTCGCAGGGGGAATCACTGAAGCTTTCTTT
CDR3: CATSDSFAGGITEAFF

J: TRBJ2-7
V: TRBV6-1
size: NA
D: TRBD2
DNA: TGTGCCAGCAGACCCAGCGGGGGCCTCTCCTACGAGCAGTACTTC
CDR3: CASRPSGGLSYEQYF

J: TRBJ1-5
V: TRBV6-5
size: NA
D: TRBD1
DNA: TGTGCCAGCAGTTACGGGCCGGACAGGGGGCGTTCAAGCAATCAGCCCCAGCATTTT
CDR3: CASSYGPDRGRSSNQPQHF

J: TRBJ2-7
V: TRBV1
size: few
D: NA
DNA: TGCACCAGCAGCCAAGATCGGCGTAACTACGAGCAGTACTTC
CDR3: CTSSQDRRNYEQYF

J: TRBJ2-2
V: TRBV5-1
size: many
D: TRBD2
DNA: TGCGCCAGCAGCTTGGTAAAGCGGGGGGCCCCGAACACCGGGGAGCTGTTTTTT
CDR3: CASSLVKRGAPNTGELFF

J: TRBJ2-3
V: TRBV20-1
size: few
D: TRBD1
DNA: TGCAGTGCTATAACCGGACAGGGGACCACAGATACGCAGTATTTT
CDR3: CSAITGQGTTDTQYF

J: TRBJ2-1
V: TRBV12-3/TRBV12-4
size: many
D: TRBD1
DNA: TGTGCCAGCAGAGGGACAGGTTCGTTTATCTATGAGCAGTTCTTC
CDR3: CASRGTGSFIYEQFF

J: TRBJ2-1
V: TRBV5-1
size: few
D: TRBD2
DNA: TGCGCCAGCAGCTTGGTTGTTTCGGGGGGTAAGCAGTTCTTC
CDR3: CASSLVVSGGKQFF

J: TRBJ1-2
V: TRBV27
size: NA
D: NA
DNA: TGTGCCAGCAGTTCCTCGGAGAGGACGACCGGGCTGAGCTACACCTTC
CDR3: CASSSSERTTGLSYTF

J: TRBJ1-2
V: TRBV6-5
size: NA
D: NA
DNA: TGTGCCAGCAGTTACGGCTCAAGGTTCGGAGGCTACACCTTC
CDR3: CASSYGSRFGGYTF

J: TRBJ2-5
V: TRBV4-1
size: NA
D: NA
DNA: TGCGCCAGCAGCCAGGGTGTTCTTTTGGCAGAGACCCAGTACTTC
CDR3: CASSQGVLLAETQYF

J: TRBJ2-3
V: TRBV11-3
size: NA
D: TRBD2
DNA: TGTGCCAGCAGCTTAGTTCTAGCGGGAGCAGAAGATACGCAGTATTTT
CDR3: CASSLVLAGAEDTQYF

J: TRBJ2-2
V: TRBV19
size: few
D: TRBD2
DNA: TGTGCCAGTAGTATGGTGGGACTAGCGGGGCCCGCGAACACCGGGGAGCTGTTTTTT
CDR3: CASSMVGLAGPANTGELFF

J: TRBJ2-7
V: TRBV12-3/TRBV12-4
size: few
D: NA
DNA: TGTGCCAGCAGTTTTTTAGGCCGATACTACTTCAACGAGCAGTACTTC
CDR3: CASSFLGRYYFNEQYF

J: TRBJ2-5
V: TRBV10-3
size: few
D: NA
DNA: TGTGCCATCAGTGGCGACACGTGGGAGACCCAGTACTTC
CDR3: CAISGDTWETQYF

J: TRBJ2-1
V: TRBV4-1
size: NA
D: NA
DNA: TGCGCCAGCAGCCAGGCCCTTGAGCAGTTCTTC
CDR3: CASSQALEQFF

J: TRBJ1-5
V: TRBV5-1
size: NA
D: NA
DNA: TGCGCCAGCAGCTTGGATGGGGATGGCAATCAGCCCCAGCATTTT
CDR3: CASSLDGDGNQPQHF

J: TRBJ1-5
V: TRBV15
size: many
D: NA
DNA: TGTGCCACCAGCAGAGATCGAGTCGGTGGCAATCAGCCCCAGCATTTT
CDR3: CATSRDRVGGNQPQHF

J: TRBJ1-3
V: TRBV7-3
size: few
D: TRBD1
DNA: TGTGCCAGCGGGACAGGGGGCCCCTCTGGAAACACCATATATTTT
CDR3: CASGTGGPSGNTIYF

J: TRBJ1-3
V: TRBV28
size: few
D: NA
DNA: TGTGCCAGCAGCCCCTCTTCCTTAGGAAACACCATATATTTT
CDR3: CASSPSSLGNTIYF

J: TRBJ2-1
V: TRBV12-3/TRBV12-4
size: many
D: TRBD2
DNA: TGTGCCAGCAGTACGGGACTAGCGCTTATCTACAATGAGCAGTTCTTC
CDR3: CASSTGLALIYNEQFF

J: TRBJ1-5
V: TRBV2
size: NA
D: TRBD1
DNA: TGTGCCAGCAGGGGACAGGGAGCTTCCAATCAGCCCCAGCATTTT
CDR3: CASRGQGASNQPQHF

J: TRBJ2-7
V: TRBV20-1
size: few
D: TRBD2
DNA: TGCAGTGCTGTGACTAGCCGGAGCTCCTACGAGCAGTACTTC
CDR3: CSAVTSRSSYEQYF

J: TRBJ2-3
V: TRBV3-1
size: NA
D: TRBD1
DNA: TGTGCCAGCAGCAACCGGGACAGGCCCACAGATACGCAGTATTTT
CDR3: CASSNRDRPTDTQYF

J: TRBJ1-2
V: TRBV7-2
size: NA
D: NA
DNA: TGTGCCAGCAGCCCTCGGGGGTGGGGCTATGGCTACACCTTC
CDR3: CASSPRGWGYGYTF

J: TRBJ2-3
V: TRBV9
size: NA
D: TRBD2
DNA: TGTGCCAGCAGCTACTTAGCGGGGGAAAACACAGATACGCAGTATTTT
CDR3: CASSYLAGENTDTQYF

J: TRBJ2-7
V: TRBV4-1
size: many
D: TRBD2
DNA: TGCGCCAGCAGCCAAGATGTTGTGGGCGGGAGGGCTCTGTACTTC
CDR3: CASSQDVVGGRALYF

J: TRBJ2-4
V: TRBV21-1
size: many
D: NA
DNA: TGTGCCAGCAGCTCCCACACAAAGGGGAAAAACATTCAGTACTTC
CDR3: CASSSHTKGKNIQYF

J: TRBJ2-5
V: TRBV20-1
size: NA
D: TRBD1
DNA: TGCAGTGCTAGACTGGACAGGGGACCATTCCAAGAGACCCAGTACTTC
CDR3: CSARLDRGPFQETQYF

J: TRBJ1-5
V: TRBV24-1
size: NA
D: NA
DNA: TGTGCCACCAGCGGGGACACAGCGTCTAGTGGCCCCCAGCATTTT
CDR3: CATSGDTASSGPQHF

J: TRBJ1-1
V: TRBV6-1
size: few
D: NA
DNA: TGTGCCAGCAGTGAAGGGACAGTTTTTGAAGCTTTCTTT
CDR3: CASSEGTVFEAFF

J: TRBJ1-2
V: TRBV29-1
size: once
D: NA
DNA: TGCAGCGTTCGATCCTCCGGGTCTCGTGGCGGCTACACCTTC
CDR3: CSVRSSGSRGGYTF

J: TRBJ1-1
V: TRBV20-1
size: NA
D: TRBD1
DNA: TGCAGTGCTTCCCTCAGGGGGGGCACTGAAGCTTTCTTT
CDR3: CSASLRGGTEAFF

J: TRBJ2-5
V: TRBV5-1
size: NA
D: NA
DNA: TGCGCCAGCAGCGTTGGGGCCTCTCAAGGGGGAGAGACCCAGTACTTC
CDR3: CASSVGASQGGETQYF

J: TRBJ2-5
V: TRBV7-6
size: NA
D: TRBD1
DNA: TGTGCCAGCAGCTTAGTGTACCGGGACAGGGGCCTCCGGGCCCAGTACTTC
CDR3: CASSLVYRDRGLRAQYF

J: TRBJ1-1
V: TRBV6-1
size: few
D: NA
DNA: TGTGCCAGCAGTGAAGGCTTCCTTGAGAGGAACACTGAAGCTTTCTTT
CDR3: CASSEGFLERNTEAFF

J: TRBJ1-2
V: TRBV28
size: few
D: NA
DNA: TGTGCCAGCAGTCTCTTGGTAGGGACAACGGAAGACACCTTC
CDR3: CASSLLVGTTEDTF

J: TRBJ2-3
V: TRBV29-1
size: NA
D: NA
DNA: TGCAGCGTCGGCGGGGACCACACAGATACGCAGTATTTT
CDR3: CSVGGDHTDTQYF

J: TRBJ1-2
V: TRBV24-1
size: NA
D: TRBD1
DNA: TGTGCCACCAGCACGACAGGGAGCTATGGCTACACCTTC
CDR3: CATSTTGSYGYTF

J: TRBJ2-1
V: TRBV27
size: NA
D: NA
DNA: TGTGCCAGCGGCAGGGGCAATGAGCAGTTCTTC
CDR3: CASGRGNEQFF

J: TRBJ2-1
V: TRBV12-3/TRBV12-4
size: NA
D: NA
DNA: TGTGCCAGCAGGAAAGCCTCCCGCTCCTACAATGAGCAGTTCTTC
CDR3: CASRKASRSYNEQFF

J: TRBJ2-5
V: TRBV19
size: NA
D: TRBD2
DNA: TGTGCCACCAGGTCTAGCGGGGCTCGCCTGGGGGCCCAGTACTTC
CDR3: CATRSSGARLGAQYF

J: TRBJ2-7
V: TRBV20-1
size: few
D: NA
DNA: TGCAGTGCTAAGCTCGCCCCCCCCTACGAGCAGTACTTC
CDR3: CSAKLAPPYEQYF

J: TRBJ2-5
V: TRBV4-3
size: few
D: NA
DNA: TGCGCCAGCAGCCATCGAATGTACGGAGAGACCCAGTACTTC
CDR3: CASSHRMYGETQYF

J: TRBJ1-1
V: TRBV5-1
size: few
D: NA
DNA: TGCGCCAGCAGCATCAGGGGTAATAATGAAGCTTTCTTT
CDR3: CASSIRGNNEAFF

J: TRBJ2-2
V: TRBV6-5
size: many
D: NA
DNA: TGTGCCAGCAGTTACCGCGCGAACACCGGGGAGCTGTTTTTT
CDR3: CASSYRANTGELFF

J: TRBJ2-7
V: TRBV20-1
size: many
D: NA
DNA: TGCAGTGCTAGAGACCCGGGACTCCCGTACGAGCAGTACTTC
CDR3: CSARDPGLPYEQYF

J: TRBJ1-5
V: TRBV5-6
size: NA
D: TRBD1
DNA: TGTGCCAGCAGCACCTCAGGGGGTTGGCAGCCCCAGCATTTT
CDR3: CASSTSGGWQPQHF